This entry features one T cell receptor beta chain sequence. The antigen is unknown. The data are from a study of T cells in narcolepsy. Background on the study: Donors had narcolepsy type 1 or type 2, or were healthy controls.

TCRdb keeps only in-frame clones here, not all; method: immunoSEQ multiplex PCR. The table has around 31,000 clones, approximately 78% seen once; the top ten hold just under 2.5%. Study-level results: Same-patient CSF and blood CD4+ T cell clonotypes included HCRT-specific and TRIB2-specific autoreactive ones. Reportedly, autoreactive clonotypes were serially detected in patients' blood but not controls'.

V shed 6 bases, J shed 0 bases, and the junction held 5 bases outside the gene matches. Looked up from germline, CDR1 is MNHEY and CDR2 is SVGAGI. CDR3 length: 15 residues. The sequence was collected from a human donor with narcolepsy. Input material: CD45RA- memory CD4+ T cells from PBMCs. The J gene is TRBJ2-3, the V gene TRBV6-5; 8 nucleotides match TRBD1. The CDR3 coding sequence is TGTGCCAGCAGCCGGACAGGGCCAAGCACAGATACGCAGTATTTT. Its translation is CASSRTGPSTDTQYF.